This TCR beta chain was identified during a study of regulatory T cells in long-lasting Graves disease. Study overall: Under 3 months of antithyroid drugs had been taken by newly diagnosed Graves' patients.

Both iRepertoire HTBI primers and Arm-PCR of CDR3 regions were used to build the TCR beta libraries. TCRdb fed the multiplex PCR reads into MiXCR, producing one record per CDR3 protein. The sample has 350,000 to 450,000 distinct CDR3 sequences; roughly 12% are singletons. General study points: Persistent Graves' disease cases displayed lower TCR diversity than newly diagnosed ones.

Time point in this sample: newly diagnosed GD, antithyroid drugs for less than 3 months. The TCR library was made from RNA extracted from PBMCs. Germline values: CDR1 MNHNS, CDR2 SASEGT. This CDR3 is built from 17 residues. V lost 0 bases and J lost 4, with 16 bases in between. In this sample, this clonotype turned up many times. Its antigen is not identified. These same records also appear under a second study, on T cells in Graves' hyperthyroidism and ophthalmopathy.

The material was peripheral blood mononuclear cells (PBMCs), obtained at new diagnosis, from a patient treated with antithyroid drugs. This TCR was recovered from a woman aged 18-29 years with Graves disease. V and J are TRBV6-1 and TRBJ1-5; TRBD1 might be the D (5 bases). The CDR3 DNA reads TGTGCCAGCAGTGAAGCATGGGGAGGGGCGATGAATCAGCCCCAGCATTTT. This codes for CASSEAWGGAMNQPQHF.